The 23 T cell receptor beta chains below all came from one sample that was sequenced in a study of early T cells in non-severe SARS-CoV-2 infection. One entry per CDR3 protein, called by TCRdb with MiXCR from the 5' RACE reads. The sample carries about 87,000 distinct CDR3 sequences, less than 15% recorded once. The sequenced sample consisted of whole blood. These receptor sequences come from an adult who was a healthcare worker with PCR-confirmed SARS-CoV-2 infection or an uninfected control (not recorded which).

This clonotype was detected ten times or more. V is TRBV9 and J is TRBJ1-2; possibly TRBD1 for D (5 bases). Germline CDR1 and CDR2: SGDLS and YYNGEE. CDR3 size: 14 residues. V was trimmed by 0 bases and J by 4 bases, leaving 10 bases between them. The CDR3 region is CASSVVQGGYGYTF. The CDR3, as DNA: TGTGCCAGCAGCGTAGTGCAGGGCGGCTATGGCTACACCTTC.

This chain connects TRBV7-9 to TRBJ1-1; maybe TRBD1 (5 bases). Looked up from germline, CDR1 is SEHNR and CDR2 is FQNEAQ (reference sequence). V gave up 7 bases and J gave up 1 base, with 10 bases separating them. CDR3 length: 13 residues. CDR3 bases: TGTGCCAGCAACTCCCAGGGGAACACTGAAGCTTTCTTT. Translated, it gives CASNSQGNTEAFF.

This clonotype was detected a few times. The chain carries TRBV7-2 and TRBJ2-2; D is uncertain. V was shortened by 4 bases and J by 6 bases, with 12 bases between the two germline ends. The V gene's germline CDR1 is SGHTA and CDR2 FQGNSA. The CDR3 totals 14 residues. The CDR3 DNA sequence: TGTGCCAGCAGCTCCCAGACCATATCCGGGGAGCTGTTTTTT. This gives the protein CASSSQTISGELFF.

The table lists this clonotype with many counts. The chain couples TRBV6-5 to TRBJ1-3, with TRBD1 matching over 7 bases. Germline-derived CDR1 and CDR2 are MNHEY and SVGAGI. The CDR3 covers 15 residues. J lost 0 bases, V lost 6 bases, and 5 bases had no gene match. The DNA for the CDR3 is TGTGCCAGCAGGAGGACAGGAGACTCTGGAAACACCATATATTTT. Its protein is CASRRTGDSGNTIYF.

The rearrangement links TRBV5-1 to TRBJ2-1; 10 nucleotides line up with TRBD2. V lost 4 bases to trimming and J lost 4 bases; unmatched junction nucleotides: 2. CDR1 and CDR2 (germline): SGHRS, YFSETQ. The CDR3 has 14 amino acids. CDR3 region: CASSPSGGYNEQFF. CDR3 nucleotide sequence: TGCGCCAGCAGCCCTAGCGGGGGTTACAATGAGCAGTTCTTC. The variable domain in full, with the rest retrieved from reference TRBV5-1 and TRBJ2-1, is KAGVTQTPRYLIKTRGQQVTLSCSPISGHRSVSWYQQTPGQGLQFLFEYFSETQRNKGNFPGRFSGRQFSNSRSEMNVSTLELGDSALYLCASSPSGGYNEQFFGPGTRLTVL.

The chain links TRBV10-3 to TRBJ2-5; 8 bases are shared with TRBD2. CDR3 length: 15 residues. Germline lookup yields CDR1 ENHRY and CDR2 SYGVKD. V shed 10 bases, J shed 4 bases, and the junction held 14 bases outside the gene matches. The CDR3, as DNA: TGTGCCACCCGGCCCGTGGCGGGGGGAGGAGAGACCCAGTACTTC. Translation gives CATRPVAGGGETQYF.

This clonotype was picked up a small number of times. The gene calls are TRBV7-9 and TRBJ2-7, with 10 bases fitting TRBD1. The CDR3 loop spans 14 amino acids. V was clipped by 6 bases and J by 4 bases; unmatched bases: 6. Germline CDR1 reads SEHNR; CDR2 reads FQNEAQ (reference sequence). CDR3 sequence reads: CASRGTGERYEQYF. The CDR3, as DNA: TGTGCCAGCAGGGGGACAGGGGAAAGGTACGAGCAGTACTTC.

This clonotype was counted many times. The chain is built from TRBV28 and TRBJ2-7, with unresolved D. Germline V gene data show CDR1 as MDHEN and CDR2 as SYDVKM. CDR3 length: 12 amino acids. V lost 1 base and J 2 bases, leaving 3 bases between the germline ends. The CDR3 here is CASSLYTYEQYF. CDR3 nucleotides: TGTGCCAGCAGTTTATACACCTACGAGCAGTACTTC. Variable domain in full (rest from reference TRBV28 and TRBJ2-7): DVKVTQSSRYLVKRTGEKVFLECVQDMDHENMFWYRQDPGLGLRLIYFSYDVKMKEKGDIPEGYSVSREKKERFSLILESASTNQTSMYLCASSLYTYEQYFGPGTRLTVT.

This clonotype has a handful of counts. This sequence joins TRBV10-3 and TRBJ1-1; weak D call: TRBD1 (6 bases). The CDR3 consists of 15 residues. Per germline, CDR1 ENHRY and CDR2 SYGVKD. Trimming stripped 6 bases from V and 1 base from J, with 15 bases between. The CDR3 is CAISEQGGENTEAFF. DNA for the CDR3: TGTGCCATCAGCGAACAGGGCGGGGAGAACACTGAAGCTTTCTTT.

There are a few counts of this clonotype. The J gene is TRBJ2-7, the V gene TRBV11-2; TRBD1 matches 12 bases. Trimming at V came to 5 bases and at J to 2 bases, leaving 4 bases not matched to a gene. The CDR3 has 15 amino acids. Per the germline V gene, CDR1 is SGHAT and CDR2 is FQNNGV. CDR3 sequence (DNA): TGTGCCAGCAGCCATGGGACAGGGGGCACCTACGAGCAGTACTTC. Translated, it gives CASSHGTGGTYEQYF.

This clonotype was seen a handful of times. DNA for the CDR3: TGTGCCATCAGTGAGGGGTCGGATAATGAGCAGTTCTTC. The encoded protein is CAISEGSDNEQFF. The chain employs TRBV10-3 and TRBJ2-1; D not resolved. CDR1 is ENHRY and CDR2 is SYGVKD in the germline V gene. Between the trimmed V and J ends, which lost 2 bases and 7 bases, there was a span of 9 bases. This CDR3 has 13 residues.

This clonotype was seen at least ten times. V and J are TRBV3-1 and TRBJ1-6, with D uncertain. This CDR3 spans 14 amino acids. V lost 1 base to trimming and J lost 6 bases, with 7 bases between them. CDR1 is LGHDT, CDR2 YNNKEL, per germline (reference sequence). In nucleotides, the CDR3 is TGTGCCAGCAGCCAAGGATGGACTAATTCACCCCTCCACTTT. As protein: CASSQGWTNSPLHF.

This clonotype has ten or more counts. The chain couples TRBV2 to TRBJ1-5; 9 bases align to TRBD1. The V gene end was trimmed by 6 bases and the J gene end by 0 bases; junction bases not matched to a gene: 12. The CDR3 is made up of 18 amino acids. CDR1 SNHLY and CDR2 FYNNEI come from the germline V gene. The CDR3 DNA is TGTGCCAGCAGAGATACAGGGGGCGCACGGTATAGCAATCAGCCCCAGCATTTT. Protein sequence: CASRDTGGARYSNQPQHF.

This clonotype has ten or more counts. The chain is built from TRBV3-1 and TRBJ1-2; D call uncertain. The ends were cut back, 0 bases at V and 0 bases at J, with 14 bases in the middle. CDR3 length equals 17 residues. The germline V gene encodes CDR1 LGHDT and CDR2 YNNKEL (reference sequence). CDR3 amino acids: CASSQDKQGNSNYGYTF. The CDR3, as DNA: TGTGCCAGCAGCCAAGATAAACAAGGGAACTCTAACTATGGCTACACCTTC.

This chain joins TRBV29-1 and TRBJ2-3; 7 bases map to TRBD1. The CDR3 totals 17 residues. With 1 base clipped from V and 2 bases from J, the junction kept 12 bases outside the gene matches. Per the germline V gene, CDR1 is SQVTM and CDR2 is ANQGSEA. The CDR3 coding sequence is TGCAGCGTTGAAGGCCTACTACAGGGGTCCACCACAGATACGCAGTATTTT. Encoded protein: CSVEGLLQGSTTDTQYF.

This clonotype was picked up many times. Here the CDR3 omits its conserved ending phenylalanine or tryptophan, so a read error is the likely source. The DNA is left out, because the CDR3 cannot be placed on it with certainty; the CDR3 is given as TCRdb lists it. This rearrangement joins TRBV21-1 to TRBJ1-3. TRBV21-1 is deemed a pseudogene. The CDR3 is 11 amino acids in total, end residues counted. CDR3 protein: CASSARVRRFL.

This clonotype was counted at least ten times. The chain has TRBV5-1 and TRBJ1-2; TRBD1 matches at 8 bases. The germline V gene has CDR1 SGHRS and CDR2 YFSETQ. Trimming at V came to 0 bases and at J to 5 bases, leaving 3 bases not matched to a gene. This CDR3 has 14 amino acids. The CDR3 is CASSLGDRRYGYTF. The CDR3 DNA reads TGCGCCAGCAGCTTGGGGGACAGGCGTTATGGCTACACCTTC.

CDR3 coding DNA: TGTGCCAGCAGCTTAGCGGGGGGACTGTTAGAGACCCAGTACTTC. It translates to CASSLAGGLLETQYF. This chain uses TRBV7-6 with TRBJ2-5, with D possibly being TRBD2 (6 bases). Germline V lookup: CDR1 SGHVS, CDR2 FNYEAQ. The CDR3 covers 15 residues. The V end was cut by 0 bases, the J end by 4 bases, with 12 bases between.

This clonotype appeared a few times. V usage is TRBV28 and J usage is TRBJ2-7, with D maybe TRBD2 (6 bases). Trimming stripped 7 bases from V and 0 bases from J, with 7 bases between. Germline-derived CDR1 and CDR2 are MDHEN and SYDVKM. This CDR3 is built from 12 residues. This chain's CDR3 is CASTGVSYEQYF. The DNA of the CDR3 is TGTGCCAGCACGGGGGTCTCCTACGAGCAGTACTTC.

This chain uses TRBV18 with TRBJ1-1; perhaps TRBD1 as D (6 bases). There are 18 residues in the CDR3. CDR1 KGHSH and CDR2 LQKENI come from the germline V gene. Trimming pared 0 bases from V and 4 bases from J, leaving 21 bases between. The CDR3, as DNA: TGTGCCAGCTCACCACCGGTTTGGGGGGCCGGAATCGGCACTGAAGCTTTCTTT. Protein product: CASSPPVWGAGIGTEAFF.

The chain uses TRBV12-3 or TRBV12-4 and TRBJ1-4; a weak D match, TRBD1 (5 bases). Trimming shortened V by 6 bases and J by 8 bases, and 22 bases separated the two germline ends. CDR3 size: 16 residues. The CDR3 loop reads CASSSLAGLTGEKLFF. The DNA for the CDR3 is TGTGCCAGCAGCAGTTTGGCAGGGCTGACGGGAGAAAAACTGTTTTTT.

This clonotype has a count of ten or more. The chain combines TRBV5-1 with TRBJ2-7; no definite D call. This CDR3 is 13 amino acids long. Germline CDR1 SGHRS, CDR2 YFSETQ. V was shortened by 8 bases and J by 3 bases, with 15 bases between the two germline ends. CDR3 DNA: TGCGCCAGTGCCTTCCGGCTAGACTACGAGCAGTACTTC. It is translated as CASAFRLDYEQYF.

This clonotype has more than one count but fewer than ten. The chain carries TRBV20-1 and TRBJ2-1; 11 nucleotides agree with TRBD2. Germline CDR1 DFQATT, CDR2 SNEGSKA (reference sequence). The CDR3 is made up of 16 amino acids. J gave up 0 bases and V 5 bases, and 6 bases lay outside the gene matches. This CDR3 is CSAPLAGGPSYNEQFF. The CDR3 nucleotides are TGCAGTGCTCCCCTAGCGGGGGGCCCCTCCTACAATGAGCAGTTCTTC.